One sample yielded the 22 T cell receptor beta chains listed below, sequenced in a study of identical twins listed by TCRdb under 2016. Receptor libraries were prepared by 5' RACE. Sequencing relied on an Illumina HiSeq 2000. The public reads were reanalyzed by TCRdb: fastp trimming at Q25, MiXCR alignment, in-frame beta chains only. Here each entry gathers all rows of one CDR3 protein and keeps the most common genes and DNA. The sample table lists 1,800,000 or so distinct CDR3 sequences, 32% of them with a count of one. The ten largest clones add up to under 0.35% of the sample. Sequencing was done on a sample of cord blood. The origin of the receptors is a newborn girl in good health.

This chain links TRBV11-1 with TRBJ2-1; either TRBD1 or TRBD2 may fit D (5 bases each). Trimming took off 1 base at V and 12 bases at J, with 19 bases between the two ends. The CDR3 spans 15 residues. Germline CDR1 is SGHAT and CDR2 is FQDESV (reference sequence). In DNA form, the CDR3 reads TGTGCCAGCAGCTTAGAGGGACGGTCACAGAATCGGCAGTTCTTC. As protein: CASSLEGRSQNRQFF.

This clonotype was counted only a few times. The chain combines TRBV20-1 with TRBJ1-4; D is undetermined. The CDR3 has 13 residues. V was trimmed by 3 bases and J by 3 bases, leaving 8 bases between them. Germline V gene data show CDR1 as DFQATT and CDR2 as SNEGSKA (reference sequence). The CDR3 nucleotides read TGCAGTGCTAGGCAGCCCGCTAATGAAAAACTGTTTTTT. Amino acid sequence: CSARQPANEKLFF.

The chain links TRBV5-1 to TRBJ1-2; D is ambiguous. This CDR3 comprises 14 residues. Per the germline V gene, CDR1 is SGHRS and CDR2 is YFSETQ. V was pared by 1 base and J by 3 bases, with 10 bases between. DNA for the CDR3: TGCGCCAGCAGCTTGAGCCCGAGGTACTATGGCTACACCTTC. Protein product: CASSLSPRYYGYTF. The full variable domain, rest sourced from reference TRBV5-1 and TRBJ1-2, is KAGVTQTPRYLIKTRGQQVTLSCSPISGHRSVSWYQQTPGQGLQFLFEYFSETQRNKGNFPGRFSGRQFSNSRSEMNVSTLELGDSALYLCASSLSPRYYGYTFGSGTRLTVV.

In this sample, this clonotype turned up once. V and J are TRBV5-6 and TRBJ1-1; D gene ambiguous. In germline, CDR1 is SGHDT, CDR2 YYEEEE. The V and J ends lost 0 bases and 6 bases respectively, with 6 bases between them. The CDR3 is 12 amino acids. The CDR3 here is CASSLVAAEAFF. In DNA, the CDR3 is TGTGCCAGCAGCTTGGTGGCCGCTGAAGCTTTCTTT.

This clonotype has more than one count but fewer than ten. The gene calls are TRBV15 and TRBJ2-3, with unresolved D. From germline, CDR1 is LNHNV and CDR2 YYDKDF (reference sequence). CDR3 size: 16 residues. The V and J ends lost 1 base and 0 bases respectively, with 11 bases between them. This CDR3 reads CATSRGERTSTDTQYF. As DNA, the CDR3 is TGTGCCACCAGCAGAGGGGAAAGGACGAGCACAGATACGCAGTATTTT.

This clonotype was observed a few times. The chain recombines TRBV20-1 with TRBJ2-2; TRBD1 aligns across 10 bases. Unmatched junction bases numbered 6, after V lost 0 bases and J lost 5 bases. There are 16 residues in the CDR3. The V gene's germline CDR1 is DFQATT and CDR2 SNEGSKA (reference sequence). The CDR3: CSARDIRTGGTGELFF. In nucleotides, the CDR3 is TGCAGTGCTAGAGATATCAGGACAGGGGGTACCGGGGAGCTGTTTTTT.

The chain carries TRBV3-1 and TRBJ1-1; TRBD1 is a possible D gene (6 bases). The V gene's germline CDR1 is LGHDT and CDR2 YNNKEL (reference sequence). The CDR3 is made up of 15 amino acids. The V gene lost 3 bases and the J gene lost 1 base, with 12 bases spanning the gap. CDR3 nucleotide sequence: TGTGCCAGCAGCCAGGCGGGACACCCGAACACTGAAGCTTTCTTT. Its protein product is CASSQAGHPNTEAFF.

The V and J genes are TRBV5-1 and TRBJ2-5; 7 positions agree with TRBD1. CDR3 length equals 15 residues. The junction had 3 bases not matched to a gene; V was cut back by 1 base and J by 0 bases. Per germline, CDR1 SGHRS and CDR2 YFSETQ. The DNA for the CDR3 is TGCGCCAGCAGCTTGTATGACAGGGACCAAGAGACCCAGTACTTC. Translating it yields CASSLYDRDQETQYF. Full variable domain (outside the CDR3, taken from reference TRBV5-1 and TRBJ2-5): KAGVTQTPRYLIKTRGQQVTLSCSPISGHRSVSWYQQTPGQGLQFLFEYFSETQRNKGNFPGRFSGRQFSNSRSEMNVSTLELGDSALYLCASSLYDRDQETQYFGPGTRLLVL.

The chain joins TRBV12-3 or TRBV12-4 to TRBJ1-5; weak D call: TRBD1 (5 bases). Between the trimmed V and J ends, which lost 7 bases and 6 bases, there was a span of 13 bases. This CDR3 spans 13 amino acids. CDR3 DNA sequence: TGTGCCAGCAAATGGGGGGTAGGTCAGCCCCAGCATTTT. It is translated as CASKWGVGQPQHF.

A word on this clonotype: The junction and the germline gene differ at one end; a read error may be behind it. This CDR3 is CASSTDSHGGGYPF. In DNA form, the CDR3 reads TGTGCCAGCAGCACCGACAGCCATGGAGGTGGCTACCCCTTC. The chain combines TRBV6-1 with TRBJ1-2, with D possibly being TRBD1 (5 bases). The CDR3 is made up of 14 amino acids. The germline gives CDR1 MNHNS, CDR2 SASEGT.

The chain uses TRBV24-1 and TRBJ2-5, with 10 positions matching TRBD2. Germline CDR1 is KGHDR and CDR2 is SFDVKD. V was pared by 7 bases and J by 5 bases, with 3 bases of the junction left unmatched. This CDR3 has 13 amino acids. The CDR3 DNA reads as TGTGCCACCAGCAGCGGGAGGGTGGAGACCCAGTACTTC. It codes for CATSSGRVETQYF.

In its sample, this clonotype was seen once. The junction departs from the called germline gene at one end, perhaps through a read error. The chain has TRBV12-3 or TRBV12-4 and TRBJ2-3; D remains unclear. This CDR3 is built from 16 residues. The CDR3 DNA sequence: TGTGCCAGCAGTCCCATCATTGGGGATTTCACAGATGCGCAGTATTTT. Translating gives CASSPIIGDFTDAQYF.

The chain employs TRBV20-1 and TRBJ1-5; maybe TRBD1 (5 bases). Germline loops: CDR1 DFQATT, CDR2 SNEGSKA (reference sequence). The CDR3 is made up of 12 amino acids. Trimming took 3 bases from V and 7 from J, leaving 10 bases between them. CDR3 residues: CSASIGDQPQHF. The CDR3 DNA sequence: TGCAGTGCTAGTATAGGGGACCAGCCCCAGCATTTT.

This clonotype has at least ten counts. CDR3 in DNA: TGTGCCGGACGGGGACTGGCTAGCACAGATACGCAGTATTTT. This translates into CAGRGLASTDTQYF. The V call is TRBV6-6, the J call TRBJ2-3; D might be TRBD2 (6 bases). This CDR3 is built from 14 residues. V lost 11 bases, J lost 0 bases, and 15 bases lay in between. From germline, CDR1 is MNHNY and CDR2 SVGAGI (reference sequence).

This clonotype turned up a few times. V is TRBV7-9 and J is TRBJ1-5, with a weak D call TRBD1 (6 bases). With 5 bases removed from V and 4 bases from J, the gap between germline ends came to 12 bases. CDR3 size: 14 residues. Germline-derived CDR1 and CDR2 are SEHNR and FQNEAQ (reference sequence). In DNA form, the CDR3 reads TGTGCCAGCAGCCATCGTGACAGGAATCAGCCCCAGCATTTT. Its protein product is CASSHRDRNQPQHF.

Only a few counts were recorded for this clonotype. The rearrangement joins TRBV5-6 to TRBJ2-1, with 8 bases fitting TRBD2. J lost 8 bases, V lost 2 bases, and 12 bases had no gene match. Germline V gene data show CDR1 as SGHDT and CDR2 as YYEEEE. This CDR3 comprises 16 residues. The CDR3 DNA is TGTGCCAGCAGCTTCTATCTGACTAGCGTGGTGGATGAGCAGTTCTTC. It yields the protein CASSFYLTSVVDEQFF. Complete variable domain (other parts from reference TRBV5-6 and TRBJ2-1): DAGVTQSPTHLIKTRGQQVTLRCSPKSGHDTVSWYQQALGQGPQFIFQYYEEEERQRGNFPDRFSGHQFPNYSSELNVNALLLGDSALYLCASSFYLTSVVDEQFFGPGTRLTVL.

This clonotype was counted between two and nine times. The chain has TRBV12-3 or TRBV12-4 and TRBJ2-3, with no clear D. CDR3 length: 15 residues. V was clipped by 6 bases and J by 3 bases, with 16 bases between them. This CDR3 is CASSRLTPETDTQYF. The CDR3 nucleotides read TGTGCCAGCAGCCGATTGACACCCGAGACAGATACGCAGTATTTT.

A few counts support this clonotype. CDR3 sequence (DNA): TGCAGTGCTAGGTGGCTGACATACGAGCAGTACTTC. Translation: CSARWLTYEQYF. The V and J genes are TRBV20-1 and TRBJ2-7; D is ambiguous. This CDR3 spans 12 amino acids. V lost 3 bases and J lost 4, with 10 bases in between. Germline assignment: CDR1 DFQATT and CDR2 SNEGSKA (reference sequence).

The chain employs TRBV24-1 and TRBJ2-4; 7 positions agree with TRBD2. In germline, CDR1 is KGHDR, CDR2 SFDVKD. The CDR3 length is 15 residues. Losses at the gene ends were 5 bases for V and 1 base for J; bases not matched to a gene: 4. As DNA, the CDR3 is TGTGCCACCAGTGGTTGGGGGGGGGCCAAAAACATTCAGTACTTC. This gives the protein CATSGWGGAKNIQYF.

This sequence joins TRBV7-9 and TRBJ2-1; D uncertain. There are 11 residues in the CDR3. Germline V gene data show CDR1 as SEHNR and CDR2 as FQNEAQ (reference sequence). Deletions cut 6 bases from V and 7 bases from J, with 7 bases between. Here the CDR3 DNA reads TGTGCCAGCAGTTACCAGAATGAGCAGTTCTTC. This sequence encodes CASSYQNEQFF.

The chain links TRBV7-9 to TRBJ2-4; D is perhaps TRBD1 (5 bases). The CDR3 is 17 amino acids. V was trimmed by 2 bases and J by 0 bases, leaving 14 bases between them. Germline V gene sequence: CDR1 SEHNR, CDR2 FQNEAQ (reference sequence). DNA for the CDR3: TGTGCCAGCAGCTTATTTCAGGGTCCTCTAGCCAAAAACATTCAGTACTTC. Its translation is CASSLFQGPLAKNIQYF.

This chain connects TRBV4-1 to TRBJ2-3, with D perhaps matching TRBD1 (7 bases). V was shortened by 6 bases and J by 3 bases, with 16 bases between the two germline ends. The CDR3 runs 15 residues. Germline CDR1 reads MGHRA; CDR2 reads YSYEKL. The CDR3 sequence: CASRKPQGGTDTQYF. For the CDR3, the DNA is TGCGCCAGCAGAAAGCCGCAGGGGGGAACAGATACGCAGTATTTT.